This TCR beta chain was recovered during a study of cytomegalovirus exposure and HLA in healthy donors. The donors were members of the validation cohort, which comprised 90 to 150 subjects and was separate from the first cohort of fewer than 700 subjects. In germline, CDR1 is LNHNV, CDR2 YYDKDF (reference sequence). CDR3 length: 15 residues. Between the trimmed V and J ends, which lost 1 base and 3 bases, there was a span of 12 bases. Sequenced by immunoSEQ multiplex PCR; TCRdb stores in-frame clones only, minus some. The data contain 180,000 or so clones, about 79% of them singletons. The TCR comes from a woman aged 25-40 years in good health and CMV-seropositive. Specimen: PBMCs. The chain combines TRBV15 with TRBJ1-1; no clear D gene. Here the CDR3 reads CATSRGGGSDTEAFF. CDR3 nucleotides: TGTGCCACCAGCAGAGGGGGAGGGTCGGACACTGAAGCTTTCTTT.